This T cell receptor (beta chain) was retrieved from a study of neurological immune-mediated disorders. This CDR3 is 17 amino acids long. After removal of 4 bases from V and 4 bases from J, the junction contained 7 bases not matched to a gene. CDR1 is SGHRS, CDR2 YFSETQ, per germline. By 5'RACE with 10-nucleotide random UMIs, the cDNA was made. TCRdb used MiXCR to reprocess the 5' RACE reads, holding one entry per CDR3 protein. The table records about 90,000 distinct CDR3 sequences, over 10% of them present only once. In this sample, this clonotype turned up many times. The antigen is undetermined. Whole-study findings and limits: It was HTLV-1-associated myelopathy that showed the most TCR clonal expansion, while multiple sclerosis showed the least, falling below healthy controls.

The time point was: longitudinal time-point 2. PBMCs stored at -80 C, 2 million in total, were the source of the unsorted libraries. The TCR comes from a female donor with HTLV-1-associated myelopathy (HAM/TSP). The specimen was PBMCs. The rearrangement uses TRBV5-1 and TRBJ2-5; 16 bases agree with TRBD2. CDR3 protein: CASSGGTSGGAPETQYF. CDR3 DNA: TGCGCCAGCAGCGGAGGGACTAGCGGGGGGGCTCCAGAGACCCAGTACTTC. Full variable domain (outside the CDR3, taken from reference TRBV5-1 and TRBJ2-5): KAGVTQTPRYLIKTRGQQVTLSCSPISGHRSVSWYQQTPGQGLQFLFEYFSETQRNKGNFPGRFSGRQFSNSRSEMNVSTLELGDSALYLCASSGGTSGGAPETQYFGPGTRLLVL.